This is a list of T cell receptor beta chains from one sample in a study of blood T cell repertoires in COVID-19. Generated by immunoSEQ multiplex PCR, the TCRdb table keeps only in-frame clones and is missing some. The sample holds about 120,000 clones, over 75% seen once. The specimen sequenced was peripheral blood. These receptors came from a man between 65 and 85 years old with active or convalescent COVID-19. Both conserved end residues are part of each CDR3. The D gene is left open where the match is weak. For some rows the clone size is stated as once, few or many, or as a class when expanded; others skip it.

d_gene	v_gene	j_gene	abundance	CDR3nt	CDR3aa
TRBD2	TRBV5-4	TRBJ2-1	.	TGTGCCAGCAGCTTGTCGGCACTAGCGGGAGCGGCTACGGGGAATGAGCAGTTCTTC	CASSLSALAGAATGNEQFF
.	TRBV18	TRBJ1-2	.	TGTGCCAGCTCACCAGATTACAGCTATGGCTACACCTTC	CASSPDYSYGYTF
.	TRBV3-1/TRBV3-2	TRBJ2-7	.	TGTGCCAGCAGCCGCGTCTCCTACGAGCAGTACTTC	CASSRVSYEQYF
TRBD2	TRBV19	TRBJ2-7	.	TGTGCCAGTAGTATAGGAACTAGCGGGAACTACGAGCAGTACTTC	CASSIGTSGNYEQYF
TRBD1	TRBV19	TRBJ2-5	.	TGTGCCAGTAGCACGAAATCCGGGACAGGGGGGGAGACCCAGTACTTC	CASSTKSGTGGETQYF
TRBD1	TRBV28	TRBJ1-1	once	TGTGCCAGCAGGACCCAAGACAGGGCGAACACTGAAGCTTTCTTT	CASRTQDRANTEAFF
TRBD1	TRBV5-6	TRBJ1-1	.	TGTGCCAGCAGCTGGGGACAGGAGACGATTGAAGCTTTCTTT	CASSWGQETIEAFF
.	TRBV5-4	TRBJ1-4	.	TGTGCCAGCAGCCTGGACACAAACAGTGAAAAACTGTTTTTT	CASSLDTNSEKLFF
.	TRBV2	TRBJ1-4	.	TGTGCCAGCAGCACAGGGAATAATGAAAAACTGTTTTTT	CASSTGNNEKLFF
.	TRBV5-1	TRBJ2-7	.	TGCGCCAGCAGCTTTTCCAGGGTCCACGAGCAGTACTTC	CASSFSRVHEQYF
TRBD1	TRBV28	TRBJ2-7	once	TGTGCCAGCAGCCAGGCAGACAGGGTTCAAGAGCAGTACTTC	CASSQADRVQEQYF
TRBD1	TRBV6-5	TRBJ1-5	.	TGTGCCAGCAGTCTACAGGGGAATCAGCCCCAGCATTTT	CASSLQGNQPQHF
.	TRBV28	TRBJ1-2	few	TGTGCCAGCAGTATTTACAGGAGCTACACCTTC	CASSIYRSYTF
.	TRBV7-2	TRBJ2-7	.	TGTGCCAGCAGCTTAGCGGCGGACTATTCCTACGAGCAGTACTTC	CASSLAADYSYEQYF
TRBD2	TRBV7-2	TRBJ2-7	once	TGTGCCAGCAGCTTAGCCATTAGCGGGGACACCTTGTCCTACGAGCAGTACTTC	CASSLAISGDTLSYEQYF
.	TRBV7-2	TRBJ2-3	.	TGTGCCAGCAGCTTACTGTTCTCCAGCACAGATACGCAGTATTTT	CASSLLFSSTDTQYF
TRBD2	TRBV10-2	TRBJ2-3	.	TGCGCCAGCCGCCCGGGACTAGTGAAACTCACAGATACGCAGTATTTT	CASRPGLVKLTDTQYF
.	TRBV6-5	TRBJ2-7	.	TGTGCCAGTGGCAGGGTACCCTACGAGCAGTACTTC	CASGRVPYEQYF
.	TRBV7-9	TRBJ2-2	.	TGTGCCAGCAGCTTCCTCGCAGGAGGCACCGGGGAGCTGTTTTTT	CASSFLAGGTGELFF
.	TRBV25-1	TRBJ1-1	.	TGTGCCAGCAGTGGCCAGGTGGTAGAGACTGAAGCTTTCTTT	CASSGQVVETEAFF
TRBD2	TRBV7-9	TRBJ2-1	.	TGTGCCAGCATAGCGGGAGGGCCTCGCAATGAGCAGTTCTTC	CASIAGGPRNEQFF
TRBD2	TRBV11-1	TRBJ2-5	once	TGTGCCAGCAGCACTTGGACTAGCGGGAGTTCAGAGACCCAGTACTTC	CASSTWTSGSSETQYF
TRBD1	TRBV28	TRBJ2-7	.	TGTGCCAGCAGTACAGGGGCGCCCTGGCAGTACTTC	CASSTGAPWQYF
TRBD2	TRBV4-1	TRBJ2-7	.	TGCGCCAGCAGCCAAGAGACCCCGGGACTAGCGGGAAAGCAGTACTTC	CASSQETPGLAGKQYF
.	TRBV3-1/TRBV3-2	TRBJ2-1	.	TGTGCCAGCAGCCCACCCGGGTTTTCCGGCACCCCCCGCCAGTTCTTC	CASSPPGFSGTPRQFF
.	TRBV19	TRBJ2-2	.	TGTGCCAGTAGTATTTCGGGGATCGGGGAGCTGTTTTTT	CASSISGIGELFF
TRBD1	TRBV2	TRBJ1-6	once	TGTGCCAGCGGGGACAGGGTTGGCTCACCCCTCCACTTT	CASGDRVGSPLHF
TRBD1	TRBV28	TRBJ1-4	.	TGTGCCAGCAGTTTGGGGGACAGTTTTGAAAAACTGTTTTTT	CASSLGDSFEKLFF
.	TRBV24-1	TRBJ1-5	.	TGTGCCACCAGCTTAAATAGCAATCAGCCCCAGCATTTT	CATSLNSNQPQHF
.	TRBV2	TRBJ2-1	.	TGTGCCAGCAGGGAGGGACCCTACAATGAGCAGTTCTTC	CASREGPYNEQFF
.	TRBV10-2	TRBJ1-5	.	TGCGCCAGCAGTGATTCAGGGGTCCGGGTACCCCAGCATTTT	CASSDSGVRVPQHF
TRBD1	TRBV5-1	TRBJ2-7	.	TGCGCCAGCAGCCAGACAGGGCCACCCTACGAGCAGTACTTC	CASSQTGPPYEQYF
TRBD2	TRBV27	TRBJ2-1	.	TGTGCCAGCAGTTTATTTACAGCGGGGATCAATGAGCAGTTCTTC	CASSLFTAGINEQFF
TRBD1	TRBV2	TRBJ2-5	once	TGTGCCAGCCGCAGGGGGTACCAAGAGACCCAGTACTTC	CASRRGYQETQYF
TRBD2	TRBV5-1	TRBJ2-5	few	TGCGCCAGCAGCTTTACCGGGACTAGCGGACAAGAGACCCAGTACTTC	CASSFTGTSGQETQYF
.	TRBV5-1	TRBJ1-1	.	TGCGCCAGCGCGGAACAGGAGAACACTGAAGCTTTCTTT	CASAEQENTEAFF
.	TRBV18	TRBJ1-1	.	TGTGCCAGCTCAATTGCACAGGACCTACTGAACACTGAAGCTTTCTTT	CASSIAQDLLNTEAFF
TRBD1	TRBV28	TRBJ2-3	.	TGTGCCAGCAGTTCGGGACAGGACAGCACAGATACGCAGTATTTT	CASSSGQDSTDTQYF
.	TRBV6-5	TRBJ1-5	.	TGTGCCAGCAGAGAGACAGTCCAGCCCCAGCATTTT	CASRETVQPQHF
TRBD2	TRBV19	TRBJ2-5	.	TGTGCCAGTAGGTCCCTAGCGGAAGAGACCCAGTACTTC	CASRSLAEETQYF
TRBD1	TRBV5-1	TRBJ1-1	once	TGCGCCAGCAGCAACGGACAGGCCCTGAACACTGAAGCTTTCTTT	CASSNGQALNTEAFF
.	TRBV14	TRBJ2-3	.	TGTGCCAGCAGCCAAGGGGGGCGCGGCGATACGCAGTATTTT	CASSQGGRGDTQYF
TRBD1	TRBV2	TRBJ1-1	.	TGTGCCAGCAGTGGGACAGGGGGAGGAACTGAAGCTTTCTTT	CASSGTGGGTEAFF
.	TRBV14	TRBJ1-1	.	TGTGCCAGCAGCCCTCGGGGGAGGGGCCCTCTGAACACTGAAGCTTTCTTT	CASSPRGRGPLNTEAFF